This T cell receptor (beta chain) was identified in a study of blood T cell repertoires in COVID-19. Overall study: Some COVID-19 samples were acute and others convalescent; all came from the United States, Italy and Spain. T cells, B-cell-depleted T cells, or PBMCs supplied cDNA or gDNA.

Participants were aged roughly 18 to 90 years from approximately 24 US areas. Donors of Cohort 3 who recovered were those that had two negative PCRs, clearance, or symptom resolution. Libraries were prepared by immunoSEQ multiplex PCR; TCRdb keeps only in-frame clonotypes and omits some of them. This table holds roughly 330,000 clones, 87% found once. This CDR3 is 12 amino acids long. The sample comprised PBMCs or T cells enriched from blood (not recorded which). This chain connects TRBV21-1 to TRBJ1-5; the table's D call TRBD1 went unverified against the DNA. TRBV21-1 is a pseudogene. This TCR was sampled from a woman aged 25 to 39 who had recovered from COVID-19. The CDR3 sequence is CARGQGNQPQHF. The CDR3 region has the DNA TGTGCCAGAGGACAAGGGAATCAGCCCCAGCATTTT.